The sequence of this TCR beta chain was determined in a study of T cell repertoires in cytomegalovirus infection. Overall study results and limits: It was HLA-C-restricted CMV-specific TCR beta clonotypes that dominated the response ex vivo. Accumulated public TCR beta family frequency recognized individuals carrying CMV together with the relevant HLA.

TCRdb ran MiXCR on the reads and lists one entry per CDR3 protein. The data hold a few hundred thousand distinct CDR3 sequences, with approximately 17% observed a single time. This clonotype was observed a handful of times. The antigen remains unidentified. Sequenced: CD8+ T cells from PBMCs. The source is a human donor in good health (CMV status not recorded). Some clones in this sample may be carry-over from other donors' samples.

The CDR3 region has the DNA TGTGCCAGTAACACGATGCAGGGTCATGAGGAGACCCAGTACTTC. This gives the protein CASNTMQGHEETQYF. This rearrangement joins TRBV7-9 to TRBJ2-5; D perhaps matches TRBD1 (5 bases). CDR3 length: 15 residues. V was trimmed by 9 bases and J by 5 bases, leaving 22 bases between them. The germline CDR1 and CDR2 sequences are SEHNR and FQNEAQ (reference sequence).